The next 27 T cell receptor beta chains were all read from a single sample in a study of response to subunit inactivated influenza vaccine. Each CDR3 protein gets one entry after TCRdb re-called the RT-PCR reads with MiXCR. The data show about 570,000 distinct CDR3 sequences, 11% seen once. Separately, the same data were catalogued under a study of T cells expressing NK-cell markers. This second report adds: Template switching by 5'RACE with UMIs generated the TCR beta cDNA.

Sequenced material: PBMCs from blood, taken on the day of vaccination. Every receptor here comes from a man aged 45-65 years who received an inactivated influenza vaccine.

This clonotype was counted many times. The J gene is TRBJ2-7, the V gene TRBV7-2; 7 bases map to TRBD1. The CDR3 extends over 16 amino acids. V shed 5 bases and J 4 bases; nucleotides not matched to a gene: 14. Germline-derived CDR1 and CDR2 are SGHTA and FQGNSA. This CDR3 reads CASSDLYRGFPYEQYF. The CDR3 DNA sequence: TGTGCCAGCAGCGACCTATACAGGGGCTTTCCTTACGAGCAGTACTTC. The complete variable domain, with remaining parts taken from reference TRBV7-2 and TRBJ2-7, reads GAGVSQSPSNKVTEKGKDVELRCDPISGHTALYWYRQSLGQGLEFLIYFQGNSAPDKSGLPSDRFSAERTGGSVSTLTIQRTQQEDSAVYLCASSDLYRGFPYEQYFGPGTRLTVT.

The chain couples TRBV7-3 to TRBJ2-7, with a weak D call TRBD2 (6 bases). Trimming took off 2 bases at V and 0 bases at J, with 14 bases between the two ends. The CDR3 covers 16 residues. CDR1 and CDR2 from the germline V gene are SGHTA and FQGTGA. For the CDR3, the DNA is TGTGCCAGCAGCTTATACGGGGGATTCCCCTCCTACGAGCAGTACTTC. It encodes CASSLYGGFPSYEQYF.

The J gene is TRBJ2-7, the V gene TRBV20-1; 7 bases are a match to TRBD2. There are 14 residues in the CDR3. CDR1 is DFQATT, CDR2 SNEGSKA, per germline (reference sequence). Trimming took 2 bases from V and 3 from J; bases not matched to a gene: 7. DNA for the CDR3: TGCAGTGCTAGAAAGTCTAGCGGATACTACGAGCAGTACTTC. Translated, it gives CSARKSSGYYEQYF.

This clonotype has a handful of counts. The rearrangement links TRBV21-1 to TRBJ2-1; TRBD1, the table's D call, was not compared with the DNA. TRBV21-1 is listed as a pseudogene. The CDR3 spans 16 residues. The CDR3 DNA sequence: TGTGCCAGCAGCAGATGGGACAGGGGGCCCACGGATGAGCAGTTCTTC. Its translation: CASSRWDRGPTDEQFF.

The rearrangement uses TRBV7-9 and TRBJ2-1, with 9 bases matching TRBD2. Germline V CDR1 and CDR2: SEHNR, FQNEAQ (reference sequence). The CDR3 has 15 amino acids. Trimming cost V 0 bases and J 8 bases; bases outside gene matches: 5. Here the CDR3 DNA reads TGTGCCAGCAGCTTAGCTAGCGGGGGAAGCGATGAGCAGTTCTTC. Residues: CASSLASGGSDEQFF.

The rearrangement uses TRBV28 and TRBJ2-3; D possibly corresponds to TRBD1 (6 bases). V lost 8 bases, J lost 2 bases, and 8 bases lay in between. CDR1 and CDR2 from the germline V gene are MDHEN and SYDVKM. This CDR3 has 12 residues. CDR3 residues: CASGQLTDTQYF. The CDR3 region has the DNA TGTGCCAGCGGACAGCTCACAGATACGCAGTATTTT. The full variable domain, in which reference TRBV28 and TRBJ2-3 provide the parts outside the CDR3, is DVKVTQSSRYLVKRTGEKVFLECVQDMDHENMFWYRQDPGLGLRLIYFSYDVKMKEKGDIPEGYSVSREKKERFSLILESASTNQTSMYLCASGQLTDTQYFGPGTRLTVL.

This clonotype was picked up many times. J is TRBJ2-3 and V is TRBV29-1; no definite D call. The V end lost 3 bases, the J end lost 4 bases, and 8 bases lay between the germline ends. The CDR3 extends over 12 amino acids. Germline CDR1 reads SQVTM; CDR2 reads ANQGSEA. CDR3 DNA sequence: TGCAGCGTTGACCGCCAGGCAGATACGCAGTATTTT. This translates into CSVDRQADTQYF.

This clonotype was counted a few times. The V gene is TRBV12-3 or TRBV12-4, the J gene TRBJ2-1; D unresolved. This CDR3 is built from 12 residues. The V end was cut by 10 bases, the J end by 5 bases, with 12 bases between. The CDR3 DNA reads TGTGCCACCCAGAACAGAAACAATGAGCAGTTCTTC. This gives the protein CATQNRNNEQFF.

This clonotype came up a few times. The genes are TRBV15 and TRBJ2-5, with D unclear. Germline CDR1 and CDR2: LNHNV and YYDKDF (reference sequence). The CDR3 length is 16 residues. Trimming removed 1 base at V and 4 bases at J, with 16 bases between. CDR3 residues: CATSRGIVAGRETQYF. The CDR3 coding sequence is TGTGCCACCAGCAGAGGAATAGTGGCAGGACGAGAGACCCAGTACTTC.

This clonotype occurred a few times. The V call is TRBV6-5, the J call TRBJ1-1; no definite D call. The CDR3 runs to 16 residues. Germline lookup yields CDR1 MNHEY and CDR2 SVGAGI. The ends were cut back, 0 bases at V and 5 bases at J, with 16 bases in the middle. In DNA, the CDR3 is TGTGCCAGCAGTTACTCCCCGCTTCAGAGGCAGACTGAAGCTTTCTTT. Amino acids: CASSYSPLQRQTEAFF.

This clonotype was counted a few times. The chain recombines TRBV27 with TRBJ1-4; D may be TRBD1 (5 bases). V dropped 6 bases and J dropped 8 bases, with 25 bases sitting between them. Germline V gene lookup returns CDR1 MNHEY and CDR2 SMNVEV (reference sequence). The CDR3 totals 17 residues. The chain's CDR3 is CASRGPPGQTPGEKLFF. CDR3 bases: TGTGCCAGCAGGGGACCTCCAGGTCAGACACCTGGGGAAAAACTGTTTTTT.

The sample holds a few counts of this clonotype. J is TRBJ2-1 and V is TRBV27; 9 bases are shared with TRBD1. Trimming removed 5 bases from V and 3 bases from J; junction bases left unmatched: 11. Germline loops: CDR1 MNHEY, CDR2 SMNVEV (reference sequence). This CDR3 region has 17 residues. CDR3 DNA sequence: TGTGCCAGCAGTCCCCCAGCCGGGACAGGGAGCTACAATGAGCAGTTCTTC. It yields the protein CASSPPAGTGSYNEQFF.

This clonotype appeared many times. As DNA, the CDR3 is TGCGCCAGCAGCCCGAGCGGGGGACCCTCCTACGAGCAGTACTTC. Amino acids: CASSPSGGPSYEQYF. V gene TRBV5-1 combines with J gene TRBJ2-7; 8 nucleotides match TRBD2. The CDR3 totals 15 residues. CDR1 is SGHRS and CDR2 is YFSETQ in the germline V gene. The V and J ends lost 4 bases and 0 bases, in that order; junction bases with no gene match: 6. Full variable domain (remainder filled in from reference TRBV5-1 and TRBJ2-7): KAGVTQTPRYLIKTRGQQVTLSCSPISGHRSVSWYQQTPGQGLQFLFEYFSETQRNKGNFPGRFSGRQFSNSRSEMNVSTLELGDSALYLCASSPSGGPSYEQYFGPGTRLTVT.

Many counts were recorded for this clonotype. The chain couples TRBV12-3 or TRBV12-4 to TRBJ2-4; perhaps TRBD1 as D (6 bases). The CDR3 covers 12 residues. The ends were cut back, 6 bases at V and 7 bases at J, with 10 bases in the middle. CDR3 nucleotide sequence: TGTGCCAGCAGCCACAGGGTTAACATTCAGTACTTC. Its translation is CASSHRVNIQYF.

This clonotype has more than one count but fewer than ten. J is TRBJ2-3 and V is TRBV10-3; D is unresolved. V shed 0 bases and J shed 2 bases, with 12 bases lying between them. CDR3 length: 16 residues. Germline CDR1 ENHRY, CDR2 SYGVKD. CDR3: CAISESVTQHTDTQYF. In nucleotides, the CDR3 is TGTGCCATCAGTGAGTCGGTAACCCAGCACACAGATACGCAGTATTTT.

This clonotype appeared once. The J gene is TRBJ2-3, the V gene TRBV12-3 or TRBV12-4; no clear D. The CDR3 consists of 15 residues. V lost 7 bases and J 4 bases, leaving 18 bases between the germline ends. The CDR3 DNA follows: TGTGCCAGCAACCCCCTAGGTGTTAGGGCAGATACGCAGTATTTT. As protein: CASNPLGVRADTQYF.

This clonotype has at least ten counts. This chain uses TRBV29-1 with TRBJ2-3; 8 bases match TRBD2. Trimming cost V 3 bases and J 1 base; bases outside gene matches: 3. Germline CDR1 is SQVTM and CDR2 is ANQGSEA. The CDR3 runs to 14 residues. The CDR3 sequence is CSVEPSGRTDTQYF. The CDR3 DNA follows: TGCAGCGTTGAGCCTAGCGGGCGCACAGATACGCAGTATTTT.

This chain joins TRBV28 and TRBJ2-3; 7 nucleotides match TRBD2. The ends lost 10 bases at V and 5 bases at J; junction bases unmatched: 15. This CDR3 is 15 amino acids long. CDR1 MDHEN and CDR2 SYDVKM come from the germline V gene. The CDR3 DNA reads TGTGCCAACAAAACCGCGGGGGAGGGCGGAGATACGCAGTATTTT. This codes for CANKTAGEGGDTQYF.

The DNA of the CDR3 is TGTGCCAGCAGCGCACTAGGACGGACCTACGAGCAGTACTTC. Its protein is CASSALGRTYEQYF. The chain has TRBV28 and TRBJ2-7; D perhaps matches TRBD2 (5 bases). The V end was cut by 6 bases, the J end by 2 bases, with 14 bases between. CDR3 length: 14 amino acids. The germline V gene encodes CDR1 MDHEN and CDR2 SYDVKM.

This chain connects TRBV18 to TRBJ2-5, with a tentative D call TRBD1 (6 bases). The CDR3 is made up of 13 amino acids. V lost 3 bases, J lost 10 bases, and 15 bases lay in between. Germline CDR1 reads KGHSH; CDR2 reads LQKENI. The CDR3 sequence: CASSPDRGRGQYF. Written as DNA, the CDR3 is TGTGCCAGCTCACCGGACAGAGGGAGAGGCCAGTACTTC.

The chain joins TRBV5-1 to TRBJ1-2; D remains unclear. V lost 0 bases, J lost 4 bases, and 10 bases lay in between. The CDR3 covers 14 residues. The germline CDR1 and CDR2 sequences are SGHRS and YFSETQ. CDR3 bases: TGCGCCAGCAGCTTGGAGACAAACCTCTATGGCTACACCTTC. Encoded protein: CASSLETNLYGYTF. The variable domain in full, with the rest retrieved from reference TRBV5-1 and TRBJ1-2, is KAGVTQTPRYLIKTRGQQVTLSCSPISGHRSVSWYQQTPGQGLQFLFEYFSETQRNKGNFPGRFSGRQFSNSRSEMNVSTLELGDSALYLCASSLETNLYGYTFGSGTRLTVV.

The chain couples TRBV7-9 to TRBJ2-3, with TRBD2 as a possible D gene (6 bases). V was clipped by 5 bases and J by 6 bases, with 21 bases between them. The CDR3 runs to 16 residues. The germline CDR1 and CDR2 sequences are SEHNR and FQNEAQ (reference sequence). The CDR3 here is CASSGVGDSFADTQYF. The DNA of the CDR3 is TGTGCCAGCAGCGGGGTGGGGGACTCCTTCGCGGATACGCAGTATTTT.

The chain combines TRBV5-1 with TRBJ2-5; weak D call: TRBD2 (5 bases). The germline gives CDR1 SGHRS, CDR2 YFSETQ. V was shortened by 0 bases and J by 4 bases, with 16 bases between the two germline ends. The CDR3 spans 16 residues. The CDR3 DNA sequence: TGCGCCAGCAGCTTGGGTGCGATTAGCGCTGGAGAGACCCAGTACTTC. This codes for CASSLGAISAGETQYF.

This sequence joins TRBV6-1 and TRBJ2-5; possibly TRBD2 for D (7 bases). This CDR3 comprises 14 residues. V lost 7 bases and J lost 5, with 17 bases in between. Germline values: CDR1 MNHNS, CDR2 SASEGT. The CDR3, as DNA: TGTGCCAGCACCATGGGAGGGGGAAGGGAGACCCAGTACTTC. Its translation is CASTMGGGRETQYF.

This clonotype appeared a few times. The chain couples TRBV23-1 to TRBJ2-7, with 15 bases matching TRBD2. TRBV23-1 carries the ORF label, with uncertain function. V dropped 0 bases and J dropped 6; count of bases not matched to a gene: 18. The CDR3 contains 21 residues. The CDR3 coding sequence is TGCGCCAGCAGTCAATCCTCGCCGGGACAGAGGACTAGCGGGAGGGCCGGCGAGCAGTACTTC. Its protein is CASSQSSPGQRTSGRAGEQYF.

This clonotype was counted a few times. The chain carries TRBV24-1 and TRBJ2-7, with D possibly called TRBD1 or TRBD2 (5 bases each). The V gene's germline CDR1 is KGHDR and CDR2 SFDVKD. V was trimmed by 3 bases and J by 1 base, leaving 6 bases between them. The CDR3 totals 13 residues. The DNA of the CDR3 is TGTGCCACCAGTGATGGGGGTTCCTACGAGCAGTACTTC. Residues: CATSDGGSYEQYF.

The rearrangement joins TRBV12-3 or TRBV12-4 to TRBJ1-1; no clear D gene. This CDR3 spans 14 amino acids. V shed 7 bases and J shed 4 bases, with 16 bases lying between them. CDR3 amino acids: CASTRSQVGTEAFF. For the CDR3, the DNA is TGTGCCAGCACTCGGTCCCAGGTGGGCACTGAAGCTTTCTTT.